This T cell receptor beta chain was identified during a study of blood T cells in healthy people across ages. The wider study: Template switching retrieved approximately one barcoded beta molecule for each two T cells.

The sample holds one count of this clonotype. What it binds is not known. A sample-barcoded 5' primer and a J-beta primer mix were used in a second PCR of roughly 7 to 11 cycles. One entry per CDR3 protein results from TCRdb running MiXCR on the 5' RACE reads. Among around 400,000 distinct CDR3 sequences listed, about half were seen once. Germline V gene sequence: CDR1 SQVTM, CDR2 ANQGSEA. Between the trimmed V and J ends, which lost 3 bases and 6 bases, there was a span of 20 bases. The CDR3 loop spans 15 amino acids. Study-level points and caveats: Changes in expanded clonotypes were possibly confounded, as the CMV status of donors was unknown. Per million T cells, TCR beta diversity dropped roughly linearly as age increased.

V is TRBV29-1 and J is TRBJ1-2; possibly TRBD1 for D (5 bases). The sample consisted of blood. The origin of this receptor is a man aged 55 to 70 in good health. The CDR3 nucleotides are TGCAGCGTTGAGGACCGGGCAGGGTTCGACCATGGCTACACCTTC. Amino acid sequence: CSVEDRAGFDHGYTF.